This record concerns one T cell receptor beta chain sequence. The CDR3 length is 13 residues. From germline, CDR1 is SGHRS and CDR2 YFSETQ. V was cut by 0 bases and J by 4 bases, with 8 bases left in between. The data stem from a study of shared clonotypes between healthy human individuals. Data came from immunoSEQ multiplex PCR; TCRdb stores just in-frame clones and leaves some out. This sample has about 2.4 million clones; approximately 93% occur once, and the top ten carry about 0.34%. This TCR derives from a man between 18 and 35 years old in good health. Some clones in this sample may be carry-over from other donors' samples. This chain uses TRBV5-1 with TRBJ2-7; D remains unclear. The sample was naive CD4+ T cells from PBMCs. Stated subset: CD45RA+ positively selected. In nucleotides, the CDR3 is TGCGCCAGCAGCTTGGAGGCAAGGTACGAGCAGTACTTC. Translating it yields CASSLEARYEQYF.